The next 16 T cell receptor beta chains were all read from a single sample in a study of control samples from healthy donors and cancer patients (TCRdb year 2020). The library was built by means of the immunoSEQ multiplex PCR assay. TCRdb holds this immuneACCESS table with in-frame rearrangements only. Some clones are missing; in checked studies, unresolved V genes explain under half, and the rest has no known cause. This sample comprises some 90,000 clones, about 86% of them detected only once. Together, the top ten hold 1.3% of the sample. Sequencing was carried out using blood. The origin of the receptors is a woman aged 50 to 65 in good health.

The J gene is TRBJ2-7, the V gene TRBV5-1; D might be TRBD1 (6 bases). This CDR3 is built from 13 residues. V shed 0 bases and J shed 4 bases, with 8 bases lying between them. Germline loops: CDR1 SGHRS, CDR2 YFSETQ. CDR3 loop: CASSLGQVYEQYF. CDR3 in DNA: TGCGCCAGCAGCTTGGGACAGGTTTACGAGCAGTACTTC.

The chain is built from TRBV19 and TRBJ2-5; D not certain. Germline CDR1 is LNHDA and CDR2 is SQIVND (reference sequence). Trimming took 4 bases from V and 1 from J, leaving 13 bases between them. The CDR3 has 15 residues. Here the CDR3 DNA reads TGTGCCAGTAGTAAGGGCAGCAGAAGCCAAGAGACCCAGTACTTC. Translation gives CASSKGSRSQETQYF.

The chain carries TRBV12-3 or TRBV12-4 and TRBJ2-7; D is perhaps TRBD1 (5 bases). This CDR3 region has 13 residues. V lost 0 bases, J lost 9 bases, and 12 bases lay in between. CDR3 protein: CASSLALPQGQYF. The CDR3 nucleotides read TGTGCCAGCAGTTTAGCGCTACCCCAGGGGCAGTACTTC.

The chain couples TRBV25-1 to TRBJ1-5; possibly TRBD1 for D (5 bases). V was shortened by 4 bases and J by 6 bases, with 10 bases between the two germline ends. CDR1 and CDR2 from the germline V gene are MGHDK and SYGVNS. The CDR3 is 13 amino acids. The DNA of the CDR3 is TGTGCCAGCAGTGTTATTGGGGGTCAGCCCCAGCATTTT. Translation: CASSVIGGQPQHF.

V and J are TRBV5-6 and TRBJ2-5; TRBD1 agrees at 11 bases. CDR3 size: 15 residues. V trimming: 3 bases; J trimming: 5 bases; junction bases outside the gene matches: 6. Germline lookup yields CDR1 SGHDT and CDR2 YYEEEE. The CDR3 DNA reads TGTGCCAGCAGCTCCGGACAGGGGGCCCGGGAGACCCAGTACTTC. Amino acid sequence: CASSSGQGARETQYF.

The V call is TRBV7-9, the J call TRBJ2-1; 9 nucleotides match TRBD2. After removal of 5 bases from V and 8 bases from J, the junction contained 10 bases not matched to a gene. There are 15 residues in the CDR3. Germline loops: CDR1 SEHNR, CDR2 FQNEAQ (reference sequence). In DNA form, the CDR3 reads TGTGCCAGCAGCCTGGTGGCGGGAGGGCCGGATGAGCAGTTCTTC. This sequence encodes CASSLVAGGPDEQFF.

The V call is TRBV15, the J call TRBJ1-6; D is possibly TRBD1 (5 bases). Germline V gene sequence: CDR1 LNHNV, CDR2 YYDKDF (reference sequence). The V and J ends lost 0 bases and 10 bases respectively, with 10 bases between them. The CDR3 has 14 residues. Here the CDR3 DNA reads TGTGCCACCAGCAGAGAGGCAGGGTGGTCACCCCTCCACTTT. Its translation is CATSREAGWSPLHF. The full variable domain, rest sourced from reference TRBV15 and TRBJ1-6, is DAMVIQNPRYQVTQFGKPVTLSCSQTLNHNVMYWYQQKSSQAPKLLFHYYDKDFNNEADTPDNFQSRRPNTSFCFLDIRSPGLGDTAMYLCATSREAGWSPLHFGNGTRLTVT.

This rearrangement joins TRBV7-2 to TRBJ2-3; the match to TRBD2 covers 10 bases. This CDR3 has 18 residues. CDR1 and CDR2 from the germline V gene are SGHTA and FQGNSA. With 4 bases clipped from V and 0 bases from J, the junction kept 10 bases outside the gene matches. CDR3 nucleotides: TGTGCCAGCAGCTCTCGGCCCAGCGGGGGGGTTAGCACAGATACGCAGTATTTT. The encoded protein is CASSSRPSGGVSTDTQYF.

V and J are TRBV5-6 and TRBJ2-7; D unclear. The CDR3 extends over 12 amino acids. The germline gives CDR1 SGHDT, CDR2 YYEEEE. The germline V and J ends were trimmed by 0 bases and 2 bases, with 3 bases remaining between them. Written as DNA, the CDR3 is TGTGCCAGCAGCTTGGCGGCCTACGAGCAGTACTTC. Residues: CASSLAAYEQYF.

The chain links TRBV5-1 to TRBJ1-1; D may be TRBD1 (5 bases). The CDR3 spans 16 residues. CDR1 and CDR2 from the germline V gene are SGHRS and YFSETQ. The ends were cut back, 5 bases at V and 0 bases at J, with 17 bases in the middle. CDR3 in DNA: TGCGCCAGCAGTTCCGGCACGGGGGTTTTGAACACTGAAGCTTTCTTT. This codes for CASSSGTGVLNTEAFF. Using reference TRBV5-1 and TRBJ1-1 for the parts outside the CDR3, the full variable domain is KAGVTQTPRYLIKTRGQQVTLSCSPISGHRSVSWYQQTPGQGLQFLFEYFSETQRNKGNFPGRFSGRQFSNSRSEMNVSTLELGDSALYLCASSSGTGVLNTEAFFGQGTRLTVV.

The J gene is TRBJ1-1, the V gene TRBV5-1; D may be TRBD1 (5 bases). Germline-derived CDR1 and CDR2 are SGHRS and YFSETQ. V was shortened by 5 bases and J by 5 bases, with 16 bases between the two germline ends. This CDR3 has 14 amino acids. The CDR3, as DNA: TGCGCCAGCAGATTTGGGGGGGAGCGGACTGAAGCTTTCTTT. This translates into CASRFGGERTEAFF.

This clone appeared a single time. The chain has TRBV6-2 or TRBV6-3 and TRBJ2-1; 9 positions match TRBD2. Germline-derived CDR1 and CDR2 are MNHEY and SVGEGT. The CDR3 extends over 16 amino acids. Germline trimming cut 3 bases from V and 8 bases from J; bases unmatched to any gene: 11. As DNA, the CDR3 is TGTGCCAGCAGTTATGAGCGGGAGGCTATCTTCGATGAGCAGTTCTTC. Translation gives CASSYEREAIFDEQFF.

This rearrangement joins TRBV24-1 to TRBJ2-2; 9 positions agree with TRBD1. This CDR3 has 16 residues. CDR1 and CDR2 (germline): KGHDR, SFDVKD. J lost 6 bases, V lost 4 bases, and 8 bases had no gene match. CDR3 protein: CATSDPRTGDAGELFF. For the CDR3, the DNA is TGTGCCACCAGTGACCCCAGGACAGGGGACGCCGGGGAGCTGTTTTTT.

This clone has a single count. The genes are TRBV4-2 and TRBJ2-7; 10 nucleotides align to TRBD1. The CDR3 contains 16 residues. Germline V gene data show CDR1 as LGHNA and CDR2 as YNFKEQ. Unmatched junction bases numbered 6, after V lost 0 bases and J lost 4 bases. CDR3 amino acids: CASSQDTDRGEYEQYF. As DNA, the CDR3 is TGTGCCAGCAGCCAAGACACGGACAGGGGGGAGTACGAGCAGTACTTC.

This chain links TRBV7-2 with TRBJ1-5; D perhaps matches TRBD1 (5 bases). Germline CDR1 reads SGHTA; CDR2 reads FQGNSA. Trimming stripped 3 bases from V and 0 bases from J, with 9 bases between. This CDR3 has 15 amino acids. The CDR3 region has the DNA TGTGCCAGCAGCTTGACAGTCTATAGCAATCAGCCCCAGCATTTT. It yields the protein CASSLTVYSNQPQHF.

The chain employs TRBV4-1 and TRBJ2-3, with a possible D match to TRBD2 (5 bases). V shed 0 bases and J shed 0 bases, with 10 bases lying between them. The CDR3 is made up of 16 amino acids. Germline loops: CDR1 MGHRA, CDR2 YSYEKL. The CDR3 nucleotides read TGCGCCAGCAGCCAAGAAAGTAGCGCTAGCACAGATACGCAGTATTTT. Translated: CASSQESSASTDTQYF.